One and the same sample provided the 11 T cell receptor beta chains below, sequenced in a study of vaccination and CD4 T cells after COVID-19 (dated by TCRdb to 2021 to 2024). Their antigen targets remain unknown. The library came from PCR. The sequencer was an Illumina iSeq 100. DNA from cultured CD4+ T cells underwent TCR sequencing with the Oncomine TCR Beta short-read assay at the Johns Hopkins FTIC core. TCRdb trimmed the raw reads at Q25, called clones with MiXCR and kept productive beta chains. A single entry per CDR3 protein holds the most common genes and DNA from its merged rows. The sample has 8,000 to 9,000 distinct CDR3 sequences on record, approximately 73% of them singletons. Of the sample, approximately 33% falls within the top ten clones. This sample's treatment or condition label indicates: roughly 10-day PBMC culture with coronavirus spike peptide pools or control peptides (ViraFEST assay).

Sample: CD4+ T cells from blood, cultured in vitro. The origin of the receptors is a human donor who had recovered from COVID-19.

DNA of the CDR3: TGCAGTGCTCGGGGCGAGGGAAACTATGGCTACACCTTC. Protein: CSARGEGNYGYTF. This sequence joins TRBV20-1 and TRBJ1-2, with a possible D match to TRBD1 (5 bases). The CDR3 sequence is 13 residues long. Germline V gene lookup returns CDR1 DFQATT and CDR2 SNEGSKA (reference sequence). V lost 5 bases to trimming and J lost 2 bases, with 12 bases between them.

The chain employs TRBV28 and TRBJ1-6; the D is unclear. Germline lookup yields CDR1 MDHEN and CDR2 SYDVKM. V dropped 5 bases and J dropped 10 bases, with 12 bases sitting between them. CDR3 length: 13 residues. CDR3 region: CASSGGLVSPLHF. The CDR3 DNA reads TGTGCCAGCAGTGGTGGGTTGGTATCACCCCTCCACTTT.

This clonotype was detected only a few times. V and J are TRBV2 and TRBJ1-5; TRBD1 agrees at 7 bases. The CDR3 runs to 14 residues. After removal of 6 bases from V and 3 bases from J, the junction contained 5 bases not matched to a gene. Germline loops: CDR1 SNHLY, CDR2 FYNNEI. CDR3 in DNA: TGTGCCAGCAGGGGGACAGTTAACAATCAGCCCCAGCATTTT. Translation: CASRGTVNNQPQHF. The whole variable domain, filled in from reference TRBV2 and TRBJ1-5, reads EPEVTQTPSHQVTQMGQEVILRCVPISNHLYFYWYRQILGQKVEFLVSFYNNEISEKSEIFDDQFSVERPDGSNFTLKIRSTKLEDSAMYFCASRGTVNNQPQHFGDGTRLSIL.

CDR3 DNA sequence: TGCGCCAGCAGCCAAGTACTAGCGGGGGACGAGCAGTTCTTC. This codes for CASSQVLAGDEQFF. The chain links TRBV4-1 to TRBJ2-1; 11 bases map to TRBD2. Per germline, CDR1 MGHRA and CDR2 YSYEKL. This CDR3 comprises 14 residues. V lost 1 base to trimming and J lost 10 bases; unmatched junction nucleotides: 3.

The chain has TRBV2 and TRBJ1-5, with D uncertain. Trimming shortened V by 4 bases and J by 3 bases, and 13 bases separated the two germline ends. Germline V gene sequence: CDR1 SNHLY, CDR2 FYNNEI. The CDR3 is made up of 15 amino acids. The CDR3 here is CASSGGRTYNQPQHF. In DNA, the CDR3 is TGTGCCAGCAGTGGTGGCCGAACCTACAATCAGCCCCAGCATTTT.

This clonotype was found a few times. V and J are TRBV20-1 and TRBJ2-3; 10 bases align to TRBD2. The CDR3 sequence is 15 residues long. Germline V gene lookup returns CDR1 DFQATT and CDR2 SNEGSKA (reference sequence). With 1 base clipped from V and 4 bases from J, the junction kept 5 bases outside the gene matches. The CDR3 here is CSARATSGDPDTQYF. The CDR3 DNA is TGCAGTGCTAGAGCAACTAGCGGGGATCCAGATACGCAGTATTTT.

This clonotype was counted a few times. The chain recombines TRBV6-1 with TRBJ1-1; D possibly corresponds to TRBD1 (6 bases). Germline CDR1 and CDR2: MNHNS and SASEGT. The CDR3 length is 15 residues. V gave up 2 bases and J gave up 1 base, with 11 bases separating them. Here the CDR3 DNA reads TGTGCCAGCAGTGAATGGGGGCCCCAGAACACTGAAGCTTTCTTT. Translated, it gives CASSEWGPQNTEAFF.

This clonotype was found once. The J gene is TRBJ1-5, the V gene TRBV10-2; a possible D gene is TRBD1 (5 bases). V lost 3 bases to trimming and J lost 3 bases, with 9 bases between them. The CDR3 length is 14 residues. From germline, CDR1 is WSHSY and CDR2 SAAADI. CDR3 bases: TGCGCCAGCAGTGATAGGGGCTCCAATCAGCCCCAGCATTTT. It translates to CASSDRGSNQPQHF.

This clonotype was observed a handful of times. The chain has TRBV20-1 and TRBJ1-2; weak D call: TRBD1 (5 bases). The CDR3 sequence is 13 residues long. Germline V lookup: CDR1 DFQATT, CDR2 SNEGSKA (reference sequence). V lost 3 bases to trimming and J lost 2 bases, with 10 bases between them. The CDR3 bases are TGCAGTGCTAGGGGGGGGTCCAACTATGGCTACACCTTC. Amino acid sequence: CSARGGSNYGYTF.

Only a few counts were recorded for this clonotype. The chain is built from TRBV15 and TRBJ1-5; weak D call: TRBD1 (5 bases). The CDR3 consists of 17 residues. Germline CDR1 is LNHNV and CDR2 is YYDKDF (reference sequence). The V end lost 5 bases, the J end lost 2 bases, and 19 bases lay between the germline ends. The CDR3 DNA sequence: TGTGCCACCAGCCGAGCAGTAGTTCGGGGACGCAATCAGCCCCAGCATTTT. Encoded protein: CATSRAVVRGRNQPQHF.

The chain combines TRBV6-5 with TRBJ2-2; TRBD1 aligns across 7 bases. This CDR3 comprises 17 residues. J lost 4 bases, V lost 4 bases, and 12 bases had no gene match. CDR1 and CDR2 (germline): MNHEY, SVGAGI. The chain's CDR3 is CASSSPTQGRPTGELFF. The CDR3 nucleotides read TGTGCCAGCAGTTCCCCAACACAGGGGCGCCCCACCGGGGAGCTGTTTTTT.